Included here is one TCR beta chain sequence, with context. The sample comes from a study of blood T cell repertoires in COVID-19. At the level of the study: T cells, B-cell-depleted T cells, or PBMCs supplied cDNA or gDNA.

V lost 6 bases and J 2 bases, leaving 5 bases between the germline ends. This CDR3 spans 11 amino acids. The germline V gene has CDR1 MDHEN and CDR2 SYDVKM. Some clones are missing from TCRdb's copy, which holds only in-frame ones; the method was immunoSEQ multiplex PCR. The sample includes approximately 100,000 clones, roughly 88% of them seen just once. Sequenced material: peripheral blood. The TCR originated in a human donor in a cohort sampled during active COVID-19. The rearrangement joins TRBV28 to TRBJ2-7; D is unclear. CDR3 coding DNA: TGTGCCAGCAGGGCTGCCTACGAGCAGTACTTC. This encodes CASRAAYEQYF. Supplemented by reference TRBV28 and TRBJ2-7, the full variable domain reads DVKVTQSSRYLVKRTGEKVFLECVQDMDHENMFWYRQDPGLGLRLIYFSYDVKMKEKGDIPEGYSVSREKKERFSLILESASTNQTSMYLCASRAAYEQYFGPGTRLTVT.